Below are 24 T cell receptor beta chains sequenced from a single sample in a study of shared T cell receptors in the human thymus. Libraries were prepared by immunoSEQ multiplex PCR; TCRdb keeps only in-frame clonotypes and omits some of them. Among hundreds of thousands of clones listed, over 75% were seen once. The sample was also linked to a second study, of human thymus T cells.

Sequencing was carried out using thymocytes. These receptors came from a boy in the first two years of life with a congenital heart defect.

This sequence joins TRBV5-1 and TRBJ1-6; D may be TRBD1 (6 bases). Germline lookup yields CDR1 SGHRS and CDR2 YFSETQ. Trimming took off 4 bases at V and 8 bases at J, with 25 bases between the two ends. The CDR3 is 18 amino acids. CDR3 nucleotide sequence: TGCGCCAGCAGCCTGGAGGGACAAGGGCATGATTGGGATTCACCCCTCCACTTT. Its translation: CASSLEGQGHDWDSPLHF.

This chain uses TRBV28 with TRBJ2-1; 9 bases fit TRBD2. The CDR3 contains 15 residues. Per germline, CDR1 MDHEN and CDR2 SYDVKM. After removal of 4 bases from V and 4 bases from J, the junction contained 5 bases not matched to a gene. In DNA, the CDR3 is TGTGCCAGCAGTTCAGCGGGAGGCCCGTACAATGAGCAGTTCTTC. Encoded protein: CASSSAGGPYNEQFF.

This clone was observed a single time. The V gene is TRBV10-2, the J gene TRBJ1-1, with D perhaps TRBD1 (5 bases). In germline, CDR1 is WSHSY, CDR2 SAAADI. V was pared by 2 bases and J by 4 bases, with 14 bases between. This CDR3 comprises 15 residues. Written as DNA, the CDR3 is TGCGCCAGCAGTGAGCCGGAGGGGAGACCCACTGAAGCTTTCTTT. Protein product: CASSEPEGRPTEAFF.

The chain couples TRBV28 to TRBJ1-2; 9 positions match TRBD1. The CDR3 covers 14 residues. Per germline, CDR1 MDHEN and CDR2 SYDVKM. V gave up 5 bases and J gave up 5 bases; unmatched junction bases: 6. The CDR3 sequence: CASSVGQGSYGYTF. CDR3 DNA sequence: TGTGCCAGCAGTGTGGGACAGGGTTCGTATGGCTACACCTTC.

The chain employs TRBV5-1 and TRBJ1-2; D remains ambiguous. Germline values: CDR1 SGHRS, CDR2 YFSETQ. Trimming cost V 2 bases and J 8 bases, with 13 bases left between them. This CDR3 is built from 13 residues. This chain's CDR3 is CASSFLPVGGYTF. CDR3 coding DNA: TGCGCCAGCAGCTTCCTCCCGGTGGGCGGCTACACCTTC.

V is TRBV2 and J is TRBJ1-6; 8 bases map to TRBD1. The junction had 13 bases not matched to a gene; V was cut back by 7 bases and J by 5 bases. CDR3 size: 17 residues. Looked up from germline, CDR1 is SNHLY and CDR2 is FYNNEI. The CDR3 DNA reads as TGTGCCAGCATTCTTTGGGGGCAGGGGGCGGATAATTCACCCCTCCACTTT. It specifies CASILWGQGADNSPLHF.

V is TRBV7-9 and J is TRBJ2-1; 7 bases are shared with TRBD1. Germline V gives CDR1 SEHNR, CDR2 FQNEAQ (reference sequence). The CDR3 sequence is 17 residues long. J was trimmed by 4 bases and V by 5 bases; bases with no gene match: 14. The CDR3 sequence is CASSAYLRDSSYNEQFF. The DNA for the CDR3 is TGTGCCAGCAGCGCCTACCTCCGGGACAGCTCATACAATGAGCAGTTCTTC.

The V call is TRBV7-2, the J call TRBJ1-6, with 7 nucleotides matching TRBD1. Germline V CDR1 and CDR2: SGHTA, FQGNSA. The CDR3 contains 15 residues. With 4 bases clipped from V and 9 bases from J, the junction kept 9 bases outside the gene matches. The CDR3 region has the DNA TGTGCCAGCAGCTCCCGACAGGGAAAGGGTTCACCCCTCCACTTT. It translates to CASSSRQGKGSPLHF. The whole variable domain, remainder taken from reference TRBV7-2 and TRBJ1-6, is GAGVSQSPSNKVTEKGKDVELRCDPISGHTALYWYRQSLGQGLEFLIYFQGNSAPDKSGLPSDRFSAERTGGSVSTLTIQRTQQEDSAVYLCASSSRQGKGSPLHFGNGTRLTVT.

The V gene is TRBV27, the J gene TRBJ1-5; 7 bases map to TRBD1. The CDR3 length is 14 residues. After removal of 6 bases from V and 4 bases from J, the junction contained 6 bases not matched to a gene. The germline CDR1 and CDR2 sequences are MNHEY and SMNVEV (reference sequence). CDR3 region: CASSLTGANQPQHF. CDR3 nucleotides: TGTGCCAGCAGCCTAACAGGGGCTAATCAGCCCCAGCATTTT.

The CDR3 loop is CASSLVGGEYYNEQFF. Written as DNA, the CDR3 is TGCGCCAGCAGCTTGGTTGGCGGCGAGTACTACAATGAGCAGTTCTTC. The rearrangement joins TRBV5-1 to TRBJ2-1; unclear D gene. Trimming stripped 0 bases from V and 3 bases from J, with 13 bases between. Germline values: CDR1 SGHRS, CDR2 YFSETQ. The length of the CDR3 is 16 residues.

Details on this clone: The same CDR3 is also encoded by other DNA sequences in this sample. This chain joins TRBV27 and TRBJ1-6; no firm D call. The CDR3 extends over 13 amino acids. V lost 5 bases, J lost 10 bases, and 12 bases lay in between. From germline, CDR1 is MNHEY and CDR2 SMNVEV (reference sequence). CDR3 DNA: TGTGCCAGCAGTCTAGGAGAAGGATCACCCCTCCACTTT. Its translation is CASSLGEGSPLHF.

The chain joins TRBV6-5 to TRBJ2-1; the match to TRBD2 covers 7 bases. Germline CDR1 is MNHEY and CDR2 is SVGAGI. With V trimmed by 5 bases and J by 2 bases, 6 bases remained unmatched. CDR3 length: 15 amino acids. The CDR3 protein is CASSAWGGAYNEQFF. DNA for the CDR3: TGTGCCAGCAGTGCCTGGGGGGGGGCCTACAATGAGCAGTTCTTC.

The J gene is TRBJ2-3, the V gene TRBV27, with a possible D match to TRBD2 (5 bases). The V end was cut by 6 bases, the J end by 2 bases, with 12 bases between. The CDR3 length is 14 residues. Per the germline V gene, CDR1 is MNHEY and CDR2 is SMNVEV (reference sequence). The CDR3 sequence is CASSEREHTDTQYF. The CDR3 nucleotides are TGTGCCAGCAGCGAGAGGGAACACACAGATACGCAGTATTTT.

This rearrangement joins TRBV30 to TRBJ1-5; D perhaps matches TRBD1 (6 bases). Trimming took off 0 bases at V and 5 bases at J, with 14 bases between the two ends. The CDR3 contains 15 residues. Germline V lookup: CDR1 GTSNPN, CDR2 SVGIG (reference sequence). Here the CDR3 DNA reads TGTGCCTGGAGTGTAACCAGGGGCAGGGATCAGCCCCAGCATTTT. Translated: CAWSVTRGRDQPQHF.

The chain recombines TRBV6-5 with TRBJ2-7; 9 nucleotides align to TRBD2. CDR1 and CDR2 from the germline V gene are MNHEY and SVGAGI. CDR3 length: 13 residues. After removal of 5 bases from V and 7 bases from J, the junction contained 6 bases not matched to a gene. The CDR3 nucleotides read TGTGCCAGCAGTCCTAGCGGGGAGAGGGAGCAGTACTTC. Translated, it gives CASSPSGEREQYF.

CDR3 loop: CASSPGTSGGRSKFF. The DNA for the CDR3 is TGTGCCAGCAGTCCGGGGACTAGCGGGGGCAGGAGCAAGTTCTTC. The rearrangement joins TRBV27 to TRBJ2-1, with 14 bases identical to TRBD2. Germline V gene data show CDR1 as MNHEY and CDR2 as SMNVEV (reference sequence). This CDR3 has 15 residues. V was clipped by 5 bases and J by 14 bases; unmatched bases: 11.

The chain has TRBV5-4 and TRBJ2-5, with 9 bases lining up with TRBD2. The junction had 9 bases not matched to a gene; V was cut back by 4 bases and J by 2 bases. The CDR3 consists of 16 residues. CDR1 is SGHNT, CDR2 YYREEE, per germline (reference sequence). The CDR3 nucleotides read TGTGCCAGCAGCAGCCGACTAGCGGAGGATCAAGAGACCCAGTACTTC. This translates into CASSSRLAEDQETQYF.

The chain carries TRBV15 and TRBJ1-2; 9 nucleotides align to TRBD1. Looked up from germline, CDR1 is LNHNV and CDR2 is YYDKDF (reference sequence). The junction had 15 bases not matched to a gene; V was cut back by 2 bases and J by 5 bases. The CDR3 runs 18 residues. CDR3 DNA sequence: TGTGCCACCAGCAGAAACCGACAGGGGGGATTGGTTGTTTATGGCTACACCTTC. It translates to CATSRNRQGGLVVYGYTF. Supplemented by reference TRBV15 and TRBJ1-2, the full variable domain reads DAMVIQNPRYQVTQFGKPVTLSCSQTLNHNVMYWYQQKSSQAPKLLFHYYDKDFNNEADTPDNFQSRRPNTSFCFLDIRSPGLGDTAMYLCATSRNRQGGLVVYGYTFGSGTRLTVV.

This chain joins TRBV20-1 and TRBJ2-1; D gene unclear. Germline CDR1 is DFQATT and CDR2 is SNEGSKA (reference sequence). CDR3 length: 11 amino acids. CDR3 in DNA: TGCAGCCATCCTCTCCTAGAGGAGCAGTTCTTC. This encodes CSHPLLEEQFF.

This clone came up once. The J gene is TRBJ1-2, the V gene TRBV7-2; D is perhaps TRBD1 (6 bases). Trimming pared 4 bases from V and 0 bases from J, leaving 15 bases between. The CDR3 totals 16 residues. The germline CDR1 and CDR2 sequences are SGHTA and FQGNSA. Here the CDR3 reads CASSSPAGQTNYGYTF. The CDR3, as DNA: TGTGCCAGCAGCTCCCCAGCCGGACAGACTAACTATGGCTACACCTTC. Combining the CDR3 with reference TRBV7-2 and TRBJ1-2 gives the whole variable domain GAGVSQSPSNKVTEKGKDVELRCDPISGHTALYWYRQSLGQGLEFLIYFQGNSAPDKSGLPSDRFSAERTGGSVSTLTIQRTQQEDSAVYLCASSSPAGQTNYGYTFGSGTRLTVV.

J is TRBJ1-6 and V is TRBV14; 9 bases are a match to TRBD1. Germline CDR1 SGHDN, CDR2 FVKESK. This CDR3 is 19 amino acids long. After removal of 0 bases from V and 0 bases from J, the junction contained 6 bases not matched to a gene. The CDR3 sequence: CASSQDGQGLTSYNSPLHF. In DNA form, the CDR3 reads TGTGCCAGCAGCCAAGATGGACAGGGGCTTACCTCCTATAATTCACCCCTCCACTTT.

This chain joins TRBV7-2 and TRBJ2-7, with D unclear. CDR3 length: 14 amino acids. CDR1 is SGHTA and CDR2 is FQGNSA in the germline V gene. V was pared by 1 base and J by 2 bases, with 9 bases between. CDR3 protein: CASSLVSATYEQYF. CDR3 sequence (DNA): TGTGCCAGCAGCTTAGTCTCCGCGACCTACGAGCAGTACTTC.

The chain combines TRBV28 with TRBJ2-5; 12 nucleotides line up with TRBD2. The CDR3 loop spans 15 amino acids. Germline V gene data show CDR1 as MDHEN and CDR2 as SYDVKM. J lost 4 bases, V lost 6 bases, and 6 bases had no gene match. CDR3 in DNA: TGTGCCAGCAGAGAGCCGGGACTAGCGGGAGAGACCCAGTACTTC. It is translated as CASREPGLAGETQYF.

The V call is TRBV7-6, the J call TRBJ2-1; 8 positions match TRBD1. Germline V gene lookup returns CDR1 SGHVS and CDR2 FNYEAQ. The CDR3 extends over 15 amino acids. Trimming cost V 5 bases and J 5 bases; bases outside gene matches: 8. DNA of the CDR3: TGTGCCAGCAGCATTGGACAGGGCCCTAACAATGAGCAGTTCTTC. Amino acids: CASSIGQGPNNEQFF.